This entry is about one T cell receptor beta chain. Its antigen is unknown. The sample is drawn from a study of cytomegalovirus exposure and HLA in healthy donors. The primer mix had 60 Vbeta and 13 Jbeta primers. Libraries were prepared by immunoSEQ multiplex PCR; TCRdb keeps only in-frame clonotypes and omits some of them. This table has approximately 82,000 clones, 10% appearing once. Regarding the study as a whole: Testing in vitro showed a few CMV-associated chains specific for CMV antigens.

Trimming removed 5 bases at V and 6 bases at J, with 8 bases between. This CDR3 comprises 12 residues. Germline V gene data show CDR1 as MNHEY and CDR2 as SMNVEV (reference sequence). The chain combines TRBV27 with TRBJ1-3; D is unresolved. The sequencing sample was made of PBMCs. The origin of this receptor is a man aged 55 to 70 in good health and CMV-seropositive. This CDR3 is CASSPPENTIYF. In DNA, the CDR3 is TGTGCCAGCAGTCCACCAGAAAACACCATATATTTT.